These 24 T cell receptor beta chains were all obtained from the same sample, sequenced in a study of CD8 T cells in Susac syndrome (dated by TCRdb to about 2019). Libraries were made using the immunoSEQ multiplex PCR assay. RNA was extracted using the RNeasy kit, and roughly 0.45 to 1 ug of the RNA was reverse transcribed with random hexamers. The public reads were run again by TCRdb, first through fastp at Q25 and then through MiXCR, and only productive beta chains were kept. Records with the same CDR3 protein are collapsed into one entry carrying the most frequent genes and DNA. This sample holds some 180,000 distinct CDR3 sequences; 91% were observed only once. In total, the top ten clones hold around 0.1% of the sample. The sequenced material came from CD4+ T cells from PBMCs. The receptors come from a human donor with Susac syndrome.

J is TRBJ2-3 and V is TRBV3-1, with 8 bases matching TRBD2. Trimming at V came to 4 bases and at J to 0 bases, leaving 6 bases not matched to a gene. Germline values: CDR1 LGHDT, CDR2 YNNKEL (reference sequence). CDR3 size: 16 residues. The CDR3 sequence: CASSPLAGGSTDTQYF. CDR3 DNA sequence: TGTGCCAGCAGCCCCCTTGCGGGGGGTAGCACAGATACGCAGTATTTT.

This chain links TRBV20-1 with TRBJ2-3; D is unclear. The length of the CDR3 is 15 residues. The V end was cut by 3 bases, the J end by 2 bases, with 15 bases between. The germline V gene encodes CDR1 DFQATT and CDR2 SNEGSKA (reference sequence). As DNA, the CDR3 is TGCAGTGCTAGCCCGGGTCTGGGGTTCACAGATACGCAGTATTTT. Translation: CSASPGLGFTDTQYF.

The CDR3 region has the DNA TGTGCCAGCAGCTTAAGGACAGGGCAAGGAAACACCATATATTTT. Translated, it gives CASSLRTGQGNTIYF. V gene TRBV7-9 combines with J gene TRBJ1-3, with 8 bases fitting TRBD1. This CDR3 has 15 amino acids. Losses at the gene ends were 2 bases for V and 4 bases for J; bases not matched to a gene: 4. Germline V gene data show CDR1 as SEHNR and CDR2 as FQNEAQ (reference sequence).

The CDR3 region has the DNA TGTGCCAGCAGTCAAGAACTATTTGGTGAGCAGTTCTTC. Protein sequence: CASSQELFGEQFF. The V and J genes are TRBV2 and TRBJ2-1; no clear D. Trimming cost V 5 bases and J 9 bases, with 14 bases left between them. Germline CDR1 SNHLY, CDR2 FYNNEI. The CDR3 sequence is 13 residues long. Complete variable domain (other parts from reference TRBV2 and TRBJ2-1): EPEVTQTPSHQVTQMGQEVILRCVPISNHLYFYWYRQILGQKVEFLVSFYNNEISEKSEIFDDQFSVERPDGSNFTLKIRSTKLEDSAMYFCASSQELFGEQFFGPGTRLTVL.

This clonotype was picked up a small number of times. The chain joins TRBV5-1 to TRBJ1-4; the D gene is possibly TRBD1 (5 bases). The CDR3 consists of 15 residues. The V gene lost 0 bases and the J gene lost 0 bases, with 6 bases spanning the gap. The germline gives CDR1 SGHRS, CDR2 YFSETQ. CDR3 residues: CASSLGQSTNEKLFF. The DNA for the CDR3 is TGCGCCAGCAGCTTGGGACAGTCAACTAATGAAAAACTGTTTTTT.

This sequence joins TRBV5-1 and TRBJ2-3; D is possibly TRBD2 (5 bases). CDR3 length equals 14 residues. V lost 2 bases, J lost 3 bases, and 10 bases lay in between. From germline, CDR1 is SGHRS and CDR2 YFSETQ. CDR3 DNA: TGCGCCAGCAGCTTCGGGGAGCAGACAGATACGCAGTATTTT. It encodes CASSFGEQTDTQYF.

The chain carries TRBV3-1 and TRBJ2-7; TRBD2 aligns across 8 bases. Trimming removed 4 bases from V and 4 bases from J; junction bases left unmatched: 9. The germline CDR1 and CDR2 sequences are LGHDT and YNNKEL (reference sequence). The CDR3 loop spans 15 amino acids. This CDR3 is CASSRSQSGGYEQYF. As DNA, the CDR3 is TGTGCCAGCAGCCGAAGCCAAAGCGGGGGTTACGAGCAGTACTTC.

The chain joins TRBV29-1 to TRBJ2-7; perhaps D is TRBD1 or TRBD2 (5 bases each). V gave up 7 bases and J gave up 2 bases, with 12 bases separating them. The CDR3 extends over 12 amino acids. Germline CDR1 and CDR2: SQVTM and ANQGSEA. CDR3 in amino acids: CSARRGPYEQYF. The DNA for the CDR3 is TGCAGCGCACGACGGGGACCCTACGAGCAGTACTTC.

The rearrangement joins TRBV5-6 to TRBJ2-3, with 9 bases lining up with TRBD1. J lost 4 bases, V lost 2 bases, and 8 bases had no gene match. Germline CDR1 SGHDT, CDR2 YYEEEE. CDR3 size: 16 residues. DNA for the CDR3: TGTGCCAGCAGCTTAGGCGGGACAGGGAGACCAGATACGCAGTATTTT. Its translation: CASSLGGTGRPDTQYF.

The V and J genes are TRBV6-6 and TRBJ2-3; TRBD2 agrees at 7 bases. Germline CDR1 is MNHNY and CDR2 is SVGAGI (reference sequence). After removal of 8 bases from V and 0 bases from J, the junction contained 5 bases not matched to a gene. This CDR3 contains 14 residues. CDR3: CASQGLSSTDTQYF. Here the CDR3 DNA reads TGTGCCAGCCAGGGACTATCTAGCACAGATACGCAGTATTTT.

This chain uses TRBV6-1 with TRBJ2-1; no clear D. V shed 7 bases and J shed 1 base, with 11 bases lying between them. The CDR3 has 14 residues. Germline CDR1 is MNHNS and CDR2 is SASEGT. The CDR3 reads CASTRPTSYNEQFF. DNA for the CDR3: TGTGCCAGCACCAGACCAACGTCCTACAATGAGCAGTTCTTC.

The chain is built from TRBV11-1 and TRBJ2-2, with a possible D match to TRBD2 (5 bases). Germline CDR1 and CDR2: SGHAT and FQDESV (reference sequence). V was pared by 2 bases and J by 0 bases, with 7 bases between. The CDR3 is made up of 15 amino acids. Written as DNA, the CDR3 is TGTGCCAGCAGCTTAAGAGGGCCGAACACCGGGGAGCTGTTTTTT. As protein: CASSLRGPNTGELFF.

This chain links TRBV9 with TRBJ2-3, with TRBD2 identical over 12 bases. CDR3 length: 17 amino acids. The germline V gene has CDR1 SGDLS and CDR2 YYNGEE. Germline trimming cut 1 base from V and 6 bases from J; bases unmatched to any gene: 9. This CDR3 is CASSVTSGGPPGDTQYF. The DNA for the CDR3 is TGTGCCAGCAGCGTAACTAGCGGGGGGCCCCCAGGGGATACGCAGTATTTT. The variable domain in full, with the rest retrieved from reference TRBV9 and TRBJ2-3, is DSGVTQTPKHLITATGQRVTLRCSPRSGDLSVYWYQQSLDQGLQFLIQYYNGEERAKGNILERFSAQQFPDLHSELNLSSLELGDSALYFCASSVTSGGPPGDTQYFGPGTRLTVL.

This chain joins TRBV18 and TRBJ1-1, with D possibly being TRBD1 (6 bases). V lost 3 bases, J lost 5 bases, and 13 bases lay in between. Germline V gene lookup returns CDR1 KGHSH and CDR2 LQKENI. The CDR3 extends over 14 amino acids. This chain's CDR3 is CASSPTRGETEAFF. The CDR3, as DNA: TGTGCCAGCTCACCGACGAGGGGGGAGACTGAAGCTTTCTTT.

The chain recombines TRBV7-9 with TRBJ2-5; TRBD2 is a possible D gene (5 bases). Germline CDR1 reads SEHNR; CDR2 reads FQNEAQ (reference sequence). The germline V and J ends were trimmed by 2 bases and 3 bases, with 19 bases remaining between them. This CDR3 has 17 amino acids. Here the CDR3 DNA reads TGTGCCAGCAGCTTACGGGGAATGGGTCAGTCTAAAGAGACCCAGTACTTC. It yields the protein CASSLRGMGQSKETQYF. Supplemented by reference TRBV7-9 and TRBJ2-5, the full variable domain reads DTGVSQNPRHKITKRGQNVTFRCDPISEHNRLYWYRQTLGQGPEFLTYFQNEAQLEKSRLLSDRFSAERPKGSFSTLEIQRTEQGDSAMYLCASSLRGMGQSKETQYFGPGTRLLVL.

The genes are TRBV15 and TRBJ2-5; 8 nucleotides align to TRBD1. The J segment lost 4 bases and the V segment lost 2 bases, leaving 6 bases of the junction unmatched. CDR3 length: 15 amino acids. The germline gives CDR1 LNHNV, CDR2 YYDKDF (reference sequence). CDR3 nucleotides: TGTGCCACCAGCAGACAGGGGGCGGTGGCAGAGACCCAGTACTTC. Translated, it gives CATSRQGAVAETQYF.

This chain joins TRBV7-9 and TRBJ2-1, with D perhaps TRBD1 (6 bases). The germline V and J ends were trimmed by 11 bases and 0 bases, with 29 bases remaining between them. CDR1 is SEHNR and CDR2 is FQNEAQ in the germline V gene (reference sequence). CDR3 length: 19 residues. CDR3 DNA: TGTGCCGGACGAACAGGGATCCTACCATCCCCTAGCTCCTACAATGAGCAGTTCTTC. Protein product: CAGRTGILPSPSSYNEQFF.

The chain has TRBV5-6 and TRBJ2-5; 11 positions match TRBD2. With 5 bases clipped from V and 5 bases from J, the junction kept 8 bases outside the gene matches. The CDR3 length is 15 residues. From germline, CDR1 is SGHDT and CDR2 YYEEEE. The DNA of the CDR3 is TGTGCCAGCAGGAGACTAGCGGGGCATGTTGAGACCCAGTACTTC. Amino acids: CASRRLAGHVETQYF.

The chain links TRBV20-1 to TRBJ2-5; maybe TRBD2 (5 bases). The V end was cut by 3 bases, the J end by 1 base, with 9 bases between. Germline V gene lookup returns CDR1 DFQATT and CDR2 SNEGSKA (reference sequence). The CDR3 contains 13 residues. The CDR3 sequence: CSASLGVQETQYF. The CDR3 bases are TGCAGTGCTAGTCTCGGGGTCCAAGAGACCCAGTACTTC.

The chain joins TRBV18 to TRBJ2-2; D is unclear. The CDR3 is 16 amino acids. Looked up from germline, CDR1 is KGHSH and CDR2 is LQKENI. V shed 0 bases and J shed 3 bases, with 11 bases lying between them. The CDR3 reads CASSPPGQSYTGELFF. DNA of the CDR3: TGTGCCAGCTCACCACCAGGGCAATCTTACACCGGGGAGCTGTTTTTT.

This sequence joins TRBV4-2 and TRBJ1-6; D unresolved. The CDR3 extends over 18 amino acids. V lost 0 bases and J lost 9, with 21 bases in between. Germline lookup yields CDR1 LGHNA and CDR2 YNFKEQ. This CDR3 is CASSQEVRTHNTLSPLHF. In DNA form, the CDR3 reads TGTGCCAGCAGCCAAGAGGTCAGAACTCACAACACGCTTTCACCCCTCCACTTT.

This rearrangement joins TRBV12-3 or TRBV12-4 to TRBJ2-3; 10 positions agree with TRBD1. This CDR3 contains 14 residues. V was clipped by 1 base and J by 5 bases; unmatched bases: 0. The CDR3 sequence is CASSLGDRGDTQYF. The CDR3 nucleotides read TGTGCCAGCAGTTTAGGGGACAGGGGAGATACGCAGTATTTT.

The V and J genes are TRBV4-1 and TRBJ2-2; possible D gene TRBD1, 6 bases. The CDR3 consists of 15 residues. CDR1 and CDR2 (germline): MGHRA, YSYEKL. Between the trimmed V and J ends, which lost 1 base and 7 bases, there was a span of 13 bases. The CDR3 loop is CASSQVGGRIGELFF. The CDR3 DNA is TGCGCCAGCAGCCAAGTAGGGGGTCGAATCGGGGAGCTGTTTTTT.

The chain recombines TRBV5-8 with TRBJ1-5; 7 positions match TRBD1. Germline V gene lookup returns CDR1 SGHTS and CDR2 YDEGEE. Unmatched junction bases numbered 11, after V lost 4 bases and J lost 4 bases. The CDR3 runs 16 residues. The CDR3 loop is CASSRSRGAINQPQHF. In nucleotides, the CDR3 is TGTGCCAGCAGCCGAAGCAGGGGGGCTATTAATCAGCCCCAGCATTTT. Full variable domain (missing parts from reference TRBV5-8 and TRBJ1-5): EAGVTQSPTHLIKTRGQQATLRCSPISGHTSVYWYQQALGLGLQFLLWYDEGEERNRGNFPPRFSGRQFPNYSSELNVNALELEDSALYLCASSRSRGAINQPQHFGDGTRLSIL.